This T cell receptor (beta chain) was obtained from a study of cytomegalovirus exposure and HLA in healthy donors. The donors were healthy bone marrow donors. The CDR3 is 16 residues long. Deletions cut 1 base from V and 6 bases from J, with 15 bases between. Germline V gene data show CDR1 as SGHAT and CDR2 as FQDESV (reference sequence). It was with 60 Vbeta and 13 Jbeta primers that the PCR ran. TCRdb's table, derived via immunoSEQ multiplex PCR, lists solely in-frame clones and lacks some. Here the sample spans approximately 97,000 clones, less than 90% being singletons. The sequence was obtained from a man in his forties in good health and CMV-seronegative. Material for sequencing was PBMCs. This chain connects TRBV11-1 to TRBJ2-2; weak D call: TRBD2 (5 bases). CDR3 sequence: CASSLGGWERSGELFF. In DNA, the CDR3 is TGTGCCAGCAGCTTAGGCGGGTGGGAGAGGTCCGGGGAGCTGTTTTTT.